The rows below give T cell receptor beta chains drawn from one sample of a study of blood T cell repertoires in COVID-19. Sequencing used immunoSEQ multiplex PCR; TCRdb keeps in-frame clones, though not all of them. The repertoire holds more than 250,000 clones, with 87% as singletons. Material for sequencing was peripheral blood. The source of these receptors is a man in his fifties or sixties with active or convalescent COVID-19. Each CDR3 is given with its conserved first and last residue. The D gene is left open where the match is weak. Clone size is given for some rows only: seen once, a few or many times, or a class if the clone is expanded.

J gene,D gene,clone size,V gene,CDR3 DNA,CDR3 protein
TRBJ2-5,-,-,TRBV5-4,TGTGCCAGCAGCTTGAGGGGGGAGGGAGAGACCCAGTACTTC,CASSLRGEGETQYF
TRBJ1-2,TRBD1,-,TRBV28,TGTGCCAGCAGTTTAGCCGAGGGACAGGGGGAAACAGATGGCTACACCTTC,CASSLAEGQGETDGYTF
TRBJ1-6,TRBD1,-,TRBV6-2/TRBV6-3,TGTGCCAGCAGTTATGGTTACCGGGACAGGGGGCATTCACCCCTCCACTTT,CASSYGYRDRGHSPLHF
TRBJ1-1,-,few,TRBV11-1,TGTGCCAGCAGCTTACCGGGGTACACTGAAGCTTTCTTT,CASSLPGYTEAFF
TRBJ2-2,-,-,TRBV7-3,TGTGCCAGCAGCCCCCTAAACACCGGGGAGCTGTTTTTT,CASSPLNTGELFF
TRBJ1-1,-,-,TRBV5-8,TGTGCCAGCAGCTTGTTACGGGGGAGTCGAATGAACACTGAAGCTTTCTTT,CASSLLRGSRMNTEAFF
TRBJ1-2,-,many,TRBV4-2,TGTGCCAGCAGCCAAGGCGGAGCTAACTATGGCTACACCTTC,CASSQGGANYGYTF
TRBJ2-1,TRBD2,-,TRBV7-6,TGTGCCAGCAGCTTAGTTCTGCGCGGGAGGGCCGACAATGAGCAGTTCTTC,CASSLVLRGRADNEQFF
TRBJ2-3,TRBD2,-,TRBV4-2,TGTGCCAGCAGCCAAGAGTGGCGGGAGGGCACAGATACGCAGTATTTT,CASSQEWREGTDTQYF
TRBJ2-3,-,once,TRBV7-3,TGTGCCAGCAGCTTAACTTCGAGCACAGATACGCAGTATTTT,CASSLTSSTDTQYF
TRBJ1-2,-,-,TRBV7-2,TGTGCCAGCACCCGTTCAACACAGAACTATGGCTACACCTTC,CASTRSTQNYGYTF
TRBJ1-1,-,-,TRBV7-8,TGTGCCAGCAGCGGGGGGGCGGCGAACACTGAAGCTTTCTTT,CASSGGAANTEAFF
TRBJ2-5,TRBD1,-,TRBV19,TGTGCCAGTAGACCTTCAGGGGGTGGGGAGACCCAGTACTTC,CASRPSGGGETQYF
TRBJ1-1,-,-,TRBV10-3,TGTGCCATCAGTGATCGTGGGAGTGAAGCTTTCTTT,CAISDRGSEAFF
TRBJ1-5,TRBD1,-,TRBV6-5,TGTGCTACAGGGGGAGGCAATCAGCCCCAGCATTTT,CATGGGNQPQHF
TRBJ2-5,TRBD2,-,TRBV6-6,TGTGCCAGCAGCAGGACTAGCGGCCAAGAGACCCAGTACTTC,CASSRTSGQETQYF
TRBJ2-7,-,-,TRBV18,TGTGCCAGCTCACCAACAGGGCACGAGCAGTACTTC,CASSPTGHEQYF
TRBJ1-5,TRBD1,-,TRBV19,TGTGCCAGTAGTCTACGACAGGGGCGAAATCAGCCCCAGCATTTT,CASSLRQGRNQPQHF
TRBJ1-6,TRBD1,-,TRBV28,TGTGCCAGCAGTTTATGGGGAGGGACAGGGATCTATAATTCACCCCTCCACTTT,CASSLWGGTGIYNSPLHF
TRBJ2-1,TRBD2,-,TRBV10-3,TGTGCCATCAGGCCGGGACTAGCCGTCAATGAGCAGTTCTTC,CAIRPGLAVNEQFF
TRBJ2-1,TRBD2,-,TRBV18,TGTGCCAGCTCACCACAGGCCGGGACTAGCGGGAGGAATGAGCAGTTCTTC,CASSPQAGTSGRNEQFF
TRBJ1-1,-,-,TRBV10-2,TGCGCCAGCAGTGACCGGGGGGCTTACACTGAAGCTTTCTTT,CASSDRGAYTEAFF
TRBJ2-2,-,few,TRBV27,TGTGCCAGCAGTCGGATTAGCGGTGTCACCGGGGAGCTGTTTTTT,CASSRISGVTGELFF
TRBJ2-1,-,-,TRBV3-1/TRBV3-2,TGTGCCAGCAGCCAAGGACCGGACTCAATGGCCACCAATGAGCAGTTCTTC,CASSQGPDSMATNEQFF
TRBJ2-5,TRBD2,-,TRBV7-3,TGTGCCAGCAGCCTAGGACTAGCGGGAGGGCAAGAGACCCAGTACTTC,CASSLGLAGGQETQYF
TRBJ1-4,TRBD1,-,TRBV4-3,TGCGCCAGCAGCCAAGATATAGGACAGGGGGCTGAAAAACTGTTTTTT,CASSQDIGQGAEKLFF
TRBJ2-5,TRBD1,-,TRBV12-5,TGTGCTAGTGGTTTGGATAGACAGGGGGCGGCCCAAGAGACCCAGTACTTC,CASGLDRQGAAQETQYF
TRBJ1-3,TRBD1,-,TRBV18,TGTGCCAGCTCACCAGAAGACAGGGGGCCGAGTAACACCATATATTTT,CASSPEDRGPSNTIYF
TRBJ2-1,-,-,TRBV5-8,TGTGCCAGCAGCTTAATCGCAGGGCCCTACAATGAGCAGTTCTTC,CASSLIAGPYNEQFF
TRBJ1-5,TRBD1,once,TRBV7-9,TGTGCCAGCAGCTTAGAAGGGGGCCTCGGTCAGCCCCAGCATTTT,CASSLEGGLGQPQHF
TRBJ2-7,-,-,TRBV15,TGTGCCACCAGCAGAGACTACCCACAGGGAATTGGGGGCGAGCAGTACTTC,CATSRDYPQGIGGEQYF
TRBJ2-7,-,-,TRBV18,TGTGCCAGCTCACCACCTAACAGGAATTACGAGCAGTACTTC,CASSPPNRNYEQYF
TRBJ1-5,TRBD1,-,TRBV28,TGTGCCAGCAGAGGACAGGGGAACAATCAGCCCCAGCATTTT,CASRGQGNNQPQHF
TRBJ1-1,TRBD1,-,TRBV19,TGTGCCAGCAAGCCGTGGGACAGAGAAGAGACTGAAGCTTTCTTT,CASKPWDREETEAFF
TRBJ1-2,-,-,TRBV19,TGTGCCAGTAGTATAGCCGTCCTTAACTATGGCTACACCTTC,CASSIAVLNYGYTF
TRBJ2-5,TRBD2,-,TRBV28,TGTGCCAGCAGTCACCCGGGGGGGCACCAAGAGACCCAGTACTTC,CASSHPGGHQETQYF
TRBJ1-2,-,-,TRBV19,TGTGCCAGTCGTAGGGGGGACGGGAACTATGGCTACACCTTC,CASRRGDGNYGYTF
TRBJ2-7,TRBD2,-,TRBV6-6,TGTGCCAGCAGTTACATGCTAGCGGGGGTTCGCTACGAGCAGTACTTC,CASSYMLAGVRYEQYF
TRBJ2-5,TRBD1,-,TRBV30,TGTGCCTGGTCCTCGGGACAGGGGGTTAGGGAGACCCAGTACTTC,CAWSSGQGVRETQYF
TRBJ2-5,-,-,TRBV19,TGTGCCAGTAGTATGGGGGGCTTACGGGGAGGGAGACAAGAGACCCAGTACTTC,CASSMGGLRGGRQETQYF
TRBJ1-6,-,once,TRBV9,TGTGCCAGCAGCTTCACAGGGAGACCCTCCTATAATTCACCCCTCCACTTT,CASSFTGRPSYNSPLHF
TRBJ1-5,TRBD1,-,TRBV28,TGTGCCAGCAGACAGGGACAGTCCGATCAGCCCCAGCATTTT,CASRQGQSDQPQHF
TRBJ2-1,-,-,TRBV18,TGTGCCAGCTCACCACTCGTAACCTACAATGAGCAGTTCTTC,CASSPLVTYNEQFF
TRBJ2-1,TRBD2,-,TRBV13,TGTGCCAGCAGCCAGACTAGCGGGGTAAGGGAGCAGTTCTTC,CASSQTSGVREQFF
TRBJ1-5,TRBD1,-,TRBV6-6,TGTGCCAGCAGTTTCGACAGGGGGCTTAGCAATCAGCCCCAGCATTTT,CASSFDRGLSNQPQHF
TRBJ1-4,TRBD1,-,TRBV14,TGTGCCAGCAGCCCGCGGACAGGGATGGGTGAAAAACTGTTTTTT,CASSPRTGMGEKLFF
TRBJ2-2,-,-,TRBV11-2,TGTGCCAGCAATGCAGGTTTGGGCACCGGGGAGCTGTTTTTT,CASNAGLGTGELFF
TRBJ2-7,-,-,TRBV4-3,TGCGCCAGCAGCCAAGGCCCTAGATACGAGCAGTACTTC,CASSQGPRYEQYF
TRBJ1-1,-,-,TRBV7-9,TGTGCCAGCAGCTCTAGTCGGGTGGGCACTGAAGCTTTCTTT,CASSSSRVGTEAFF
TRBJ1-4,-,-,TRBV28,TGTGCCAGCAGTTCCAGGGTTGGAGAAAAACTGTTTTTT,CASSSRVGEKLFF